The present T cell receptor beta chain was sequenced within a study of T cells in Graves' hyperthyroidism and ophthalmopathy. Findings of the study overall: From stable hyperthyroidism, ophthalmopathy was separated by a 13 V-J model. The majority of expanded thyroid clonotypes above 0.001 also appeared in blood. The model forecast ophthalmopathy, anticipating it by a median around 6.4 months before onset.

The CDR3 extends over 14 amino acids. Germline CDR1 and CDR2: ENHRY and SYGVKD. Reasons for excluding patients were uncontrolled infection, other autoimmune disease, pregnancy or lactation. About this clonotype itself: What it recognizes is unknown. At one end the junction does not follow the germline gene, possibly because of a read error.

Amplified TCR beta CDR3 regions derived from RNA transcripts. Carried out on the TCR CDR3, a first-round RT-PCR used the HTBI primer set. TCRdb reprocessed the multiplex PCR reads via MiXCR and lists one record per CDR3 protein. The sample lists about 400,000 distinct CDR3 sequences, 15% to 17% occurring once. The sample consisted of blood. The clonotype comes from a woman younger than 35 with Graves' hyperthyroidism. The chain links TRBV10-3 to TRBJ2-7; possibly TRBD1 or TRBD2 for D (5 bases each). The CDR3 here is CAISGVRDAYKQYF. CDR3 coding DNA: TGTGCCATCAGTGGGGTAAGGGACGCCTACAAGCAGTACTTC.